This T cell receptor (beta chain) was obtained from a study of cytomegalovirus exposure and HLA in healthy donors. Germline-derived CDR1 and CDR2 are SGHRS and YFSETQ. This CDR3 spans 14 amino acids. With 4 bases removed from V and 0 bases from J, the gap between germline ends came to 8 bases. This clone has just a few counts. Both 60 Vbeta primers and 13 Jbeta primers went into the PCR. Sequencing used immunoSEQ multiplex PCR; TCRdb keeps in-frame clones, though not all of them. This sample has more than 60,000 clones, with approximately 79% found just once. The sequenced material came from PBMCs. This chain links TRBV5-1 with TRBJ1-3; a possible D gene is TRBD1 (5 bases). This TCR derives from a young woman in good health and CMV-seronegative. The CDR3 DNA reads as TGCGCCAGCAGCGCAGGGTCCTCTGGAAACACCATATATTTT. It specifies CASSAGSSGNTIYF.